These T cell receptor beta chains were read from a single sample in a study of blood T cells in healthy people across ages. TCRdb re-called the 5' RACE reads through MiXCR, storing one row per CDR3 protein. The sample lists approximately 810,000 distinct CDR3 sequences; more than 25% were seen once. Sequencing was done on a sample of blood. These receptors all stem from a woman older than 75 in good health. The conserved cysteine and the conserved F or W are not part of the CDR3 here. Where a row states a size, it is once, few, many or the class of an expanded clone; other rows omit it.

abundance	j_gene	v_gene	CDR3aa
many	TRBJ1-2	TRBV20-1	SARDSIGGNYGYT
.	TRBJ1-2	TRBV27	ASSNQGGMDGYT
many	TRBJ1-2	TRBV7-2	ASSSQEGYGYT
few	TRBJ2-2	TRBV4-3	ASSQDYWLGELF
.	TRBJ1-2	TRBV30	AWDAGLSNYGYT
many	TRBJ2-3	TRBV11-2	ASSLERGGTQY
many	TRBJ2-7	TRBV7-2	ASSFHSYEQY
.	TRBJ1-2	TRBV7-8	ASSLGSAANYGYT
.	TRBJ1-5	TRBV28	ASSRGLVGQPQH
.	TRBJ2-1	TRBV20-1	SARGGGVQF
many	TRBJ2-5	TRBV20-1	SAERADGETQY
once	TRBJ1-1	TRBV5-1	ASSLWAF
many	TRBJ2-7	TRBV6-5	ASSYPTGEQY
few	TRBJ2-3	TRBV10-3	ATRPQGVTDTQY
.	TRBJ2-3	TRBV20-1	SASLSGFSTDTQY
many	TRBJ2-3	TRBV7-2	ASSLKGWGLSRTDTQY
.	TRBJ2-1	TRBV29-1	SVEGERPHNEQF
.	TRBJ1-2	TRBV7-2	ASSFPRGLNYGYT
many	TRBJ2-1	TRBV7-2	ASSLVLYNEQF
.	.	TRBV28	ASLPGGSRGEQY
few	TRBJ1-2	TRBV5-4	ASSPSRQASHGYT
many	TRBJ2-1	TRBV2	ASSPRTGDNEQF
.	TRBJ2-7	TRBV3-1	ASSPNDRPTYEQY
many	TRBJ1-2	TRBV6-5	ASSYSRKGSNYGYT
.	.	TRBV6-2/TRBV6-3	ASSGRAYEQY
many	TRBJ2-5	TRBV5-5	ASSPGFRETQY
many	TRBJ2-7	TRBV7-2	ASSPSGGAGYEQY
few	TRBJ2-7	TRBV10-3	AISGVQGQYEQY
many	TRBJ2-5	TRBV15	ATKSGSETQY
many	TRBJ2-2	TRBV12-3/TRBV12-4	ASRKTAGELF
.	TRBJ1-1	TRBV28	ASRMLNTEVF
.	TRBJ1-2	TRBV6-5	ASSYAGDNYGYT
.	TRBJ2-4	TRBV20-1	SARGAGTGGWEQY
.	TRBJ2-2	TRBV20-1	SARATGTYNTGELF
many	TRBJ2-7	TRBV20-1	SARARRDLTYEQY
many	TRBJ2-5	TRBV7-2	ASSLKNLAGVAETQY
once	TRBJ2-4	TRBV7-9	ASSLPLGTDYERY
few	TRBJ2-3	TRBV21-1	ASSKVGVGGTDTQY
many	TRBJ2-3	TRBV4-3	ASSQDSFTDTQY
.	TRBJ1-1	TRBV11-2	ASSLGSRRPTEAF
many	TRBJ2-1	TRBV7-2	ASSPSLSSYNEQF
many	TRBJ1-2	TRBV6-5	ASSLGTQGNYGYT
.	TRBJ2-1	TRBV2	ASGEGDNEQF
.	TRBJ1-2	TRBV6-5	AGRGQGPNYGYT
many	TRBJ2-7	TRBV20-1	SARVSGHEQY
few	TRBJ1-2	TRBV6-5	ASSYSGYQTGLYT
.	.	TRBV3-1	ASSQGTGAETQY
.	TRBJ1-2	TRBV27	ASSRGQGGRGYGYT
many	TRBJ1-2	TRBV5-1	ASSFDGETGYT
many	TRBJ1-5	TRBV7-2	ASSLGVHQPQH
many	TRBJ2-1	TRBV10-3	AINGLAGDDEQF
many	TRBJ1-2	TRBV7-9	ASSPGQNAYGYT
.	TRBJ1-5	TRBV10-3	AISARDNQPQH